What follows are 24 T cell receptor beta chains derived from one specimen sequenced in a study of beta chain features in type 1 diabetes (dated 2018 in TCRdb). Study-level results and caveats: In all four CD4+ subsets, TCRB CDR3 length was moderately but significantly shorter in type 1 diabetes patients.

Their recognized antigens are unknown. Library creation used the immunoSEQ multiplex PCR assay. The entire amount of isolated RNA was reverse transcribed using the High Capacity cDNA Reverse Transcription Kit, so the sequenced TCRB transcripts were expressed ones. TCRdb re-hosts the immuneACCESS table, in-frame sequences only. Its copies lack some clones; in the studies checked, an unresolved V gene accounts for under half of them, and the cause for the rest is not known. Recorded for this sample are roughly 250,000 clones; about a fifth of them occurred a single time. The ten largest clones represent 0.028% of the sample. Source material: naive CD4+ T cells from blood. The cell subset or site label, as the study defines it: true naive CD4+ T cells. The receptors derive from a woman in her thirties or forties with type 1 diabetes.

The V and J genes are TRBV18 and TRBJ2-3; the D is unclear. Trimming stripped 2 bases from V and 0 bases from J, with 6 bases between. The germline CDR1 and CDR2 sequences are KGHSH and LQKENI. CDR3 length: 14 amino acids. For the CDR3, the DNA is TGTGCCAGCTCACCAACACCGAGCACAGATACGCAGTATTTT. Its translation: CASSPTPSTDTQYF. The whole variable domain, remainder taken from reference TRBV18 and TRBJ2-3, is NAGVMQNPRHLVRRRGQEARLRCSPMKGHSHVYWYRQLPEEGLKFMVYLQKENIIDESGMPKERFSAEFPKEGPSILRIQQVVRGDSAAYFCASSPTPSTDTQYFGPGTRLTVL.

The rearrangement uses TRBV19 and TRBJ1-5, with 8 nucleotides matching TRBD1. The germline V gene encodes CDR1 LNHDA and CDR2 SQIVND (reference sequence). J lost 1 base, V lost 8 bases, and 7 bases had no gene match. The CDR3 length is 15 residues. The CDR3 here is CASSGQGASNQPQHF. In DNA, the CDR3 is TGTGCCAGTTCCGGACAGGGCGCCAGCAATCAGCCCCAGCATTTT. Looking up the rest from reference TRBV19 and TRBJ1-5 gives the full variable domain: DGGITQSPKYLFRKEGQNVTLSCEQNLNHDAMYWYRQDPGQGLRLIYYSQIVNDFQKGDIAEGYSVSREKKESFPLTVTSAQKNPTAFYLCASSGQGASNQPQHFGDGTRLSIL.

This clone was seen only a few times. V usage is TRBV28 and J usage is TRBJ1-2, with 10 bases identical to TRBD1. The CDR3 runs 14 residues. Germline values: CDR1 MDHEN, CDR2 SYDVKM. Trimming removed 6 bases from V and 8 bases from J; junction bases left unmatched: 9. The DNA for the CDR3 is TGTGCCAGCAGCCCGGGACAGGGGTTAGAGGGCTACACCTTC. This gives the protein CASSPGQGLEGYTF.

The sample holds a few counts of this clone. V usage is TRBV7-2 and J usage is TRBJ2-3; D is unclear. This CDR3 contains 14 residues. V lost 3 bases and J 3 bases, leaving 10 bases between the germline ends. Per germline, CDR1 SGHTA and CDR2 FQGNSA. The CDR3 loop is CASSLRVGTDTQYF. In DNA form, the CDR3 reads TGTGCCAGCAGCTTGAGAGTTGGTACAGATACGCAGTATTTT.

The genes are TRBV29-1 and TRBJ2-7; D remains ambiguous. Germline assignment: CDR1 SQVTM and CDR2 ANQGSEA. This CDR3 is built from 11 residues. The V gene lost 4 bases and the J gene lost 6 bases, with 10 bases spanning the gap. The CDR3 DNA sequence: TGCAGCGTTGTGTCGGGTAGCGAGCAGTACTTC. Protein product: CSVVSGSEQYF.

This clone has more than one count but fewer than ten. The CDR3 here is CASSFDRGHETQYF. The CDR3 DNA reads as TGTGCCAGCAGCTTCGACAGGGGGCATGAGACCCAGTACTTC. This chain joins TRBV7-2 and TRBJ2-5, with TRBD1 identical over 10 bases. Trimming removed 3 bases from V and 5 bases from J; junction bases left unmatched: 3. CDR1 is SGHTA and CDR2 is FQGNSA in the germline V gene. This CDR3 has 14 residues. The entire variable domain, with the rest obtained from reference TRBV7-2 and TRBJ2-5, is as follows: GAGVSQSPSNKVTEKGKDVELRCDPISGHTALYWYRQSLGQGLEFLIYFQGNSAPDKSGLPSDRFSAERTGGSVSTLTIQRTQQEDSAVYLCASSFDRGHETQYFGPGTRLLVL.

The chain links TRBV6-5 to TRBJ1-2, with 8 nucleotides matching TRBD1. V trimming: 7 bases; J trimming: 4 bases; junction bases outside the gene matches: 8. Per germline, CDR1 MNHEY and CDR2 SVGAGI. This CDR3 spans 14 amino acids. CDR3 amino acids: CASTDPGQVYGYTF. CDR3 in DNA: TGTGCCAGCACCGACCCGGGACAGGTCTATGGCTACACCTTC.

This clone showed up just a few times. The chain joins TRBV7-8 to TRBJ2-7; 13 nucleotides align to TRBD2. V lost 4 bases and J lost 0; bases outside the gene matches: 9. The germline gives CDR1 SGHVS, CDR2 FQNEAQ. This CDR3 has 18 amino acids. In nucleotides, the CDR3 is TGTGCCAGCAGCTATAGACTAGCGGGAGGCTCCCGCTCCTACGAGCAGTACTTC. Translating it yields CASSYRLAGGSRSYEQYF.

The sample holds a few counts of this clone. The gene calls are TRBV7-8 and TRBJ2-7, with 7 bases fitting TRBD2. This CDR3 is built from 15 residues. V dropped 5 bases and J dropped 1; count of bases not matched to a gene: 8. The V gene's germline CDR1 is SGHVS and CDR2 FQNEAQ. The CDR3 DNA sequence: TGTGCCAGCAGCCCACAGGCGGGACTATCCTACGAGCAGTACTTC. Translated, it gives CASSPQAGLSYEQYF.

The J gene is TRBJ2-5, the V gene TRBV9; TRBD1 matches at 7 bases. CDR1 SGDLS and CDR2 YYNGEE come from the germline V gene. The length of the CDR3 is 14 residues. Unmatched junction bases numbered 2, after V lost 3 bases and J lost 0 bases. The CDR3 sequence: CASSATGNQETQYF. CDR3 sequence (DNA): TGTGCCAGCAGCGCGACAGGGAACCAAGAGACCCAGTACTTC.

The chain links TRBV5-1 to TRBJ2-2, with 11 bases that match TRBD2. The junction had 3 bases not matched to a gene; V was cut back by 6 bases and J by 8 bases. The CDR3 spans 13 residues. Germline V gene lookup returns CDR1 SGHRS and CDR2 YFSETQ. The CDR3 reads CASKLAGEGELFF. CDR3 bases: TGCGCCAGCAAACTAGCGGGAGAAGGGGAGCTGTTTTTT.

This clone was seen a handful of times. The chain joins TRBV30 to TRBJ1-3; D might be TRBD1 (5 bases). This CDR3 spans 14 amino acids. Trimming removed 2 bases from V and 9 bases from J, with 17 bases in between. Per germline, CDR1 GTSNPN and CDR2 SVGIG (reference sequence). In DNA, the CDR3 is TGTGCCTGGAGTCCAGGGTTGGAGATCAGCACCATATATTTT. Its protein is CAWSPGLEISTIYF. Based on the CDR3 plus reference TRBV30 and TRBJ1-3, the full variable domain is SQTIHQWPATLVQPVGSPLSLECTVEGTSNPNLYWYRQAAGRGLQLLFYSVGIGQISSEVPQNLSASRPQDRQFILSSKKLLLSDSGFYLCAWSPGLEISTIYFGEGSWLTVV.

This chain uses TRBV28 with TRBJ2-1; possibly TRBD1 for D (6 bases). Between the trimmed V and J ends, which lost 6 bases and 10 bases, there was a span of 10 bases. Germline V gene data show CDR1 as MDHEN and CDR2 as SYDVKM. This CDR3 has 11 amino acids. For the CDR3, the DNA is TGTGCCAGCAGCTCTGGGACAGAGCAGTTCTTC. Translation gives CASSSGTEQFF.

The chain has TRBV28 and TRBJ2-1, with 7 bases lining up with TRBD2. The trim removed 1 base at V and 9 bases at J, leaving 6 bases unmatched. In germline, CDR1 is MDHEN, CDR2 SYDVKM. CDR3 length: 14 residues. CDR3 protein: CASSLSAGVAEQFF. The CDR3 nucleotides are TGTGCCAGCAGTTTATCTGCGGGAGTGGCTGAGCAGTTCTTC.

This clone was seen a handful of times. The chain is built from TRBV7-3 and TRBJ2-6; D is unresolved. The germline V gene encodes CDR1 SGHTA and CDR2 FQGTGA. With 2 bases removed from V and 0 bases from J, the gap between germline ends came to 14 bases. The CDR3 has 18 residues. The CDR3 sequence: CASSLFRGSYSGANVLTF. CDR3 nucleotides: TGTGCCAGCAGCTTATTTCGAGGATCATACTCTGGGGCCAACGTCCTGACTTTC.

The rearrangement joins TRBV25-1 to TRBJ1-2, with 9 positions matching TRBD1. V shed 10 bases and J 8 bases; nucleotides not matched to a gene: 5. Germline CDR1 reads MGHDK; CDR2 reads SYGVNS. There are 11 residues in the CDR3. CDR3 in amino acids: CATTGGGGYTF. CDR3 coding DNA: TGTGCCACCACAGGGGGCGGCGGCTACACCTTC.

This chain joins TRBV7-7 and TRBJ2-7, with 8 positions matching TRBD2. There are 15 residues in the CDR3. The germline V gene has CDR1 SSHAT and CDR2 FNYEAQ (reference sequence). V shed 1 base, J shed 3 bases, and the junction held 5 bases outside the gene matches. This CDR3 is CASSLGTAGVYEQYF. As DNA, the CDR3 is TGTGCCAGCAGCTTAGGGACAGCGGGAGTCTACGAGCAGTACTTC.

This clone was seen more than once but under ten times. The rearrangement uses TRBV7-9 and TRBJ1-5, with D unresolved. CDR3 length: 16 amino acids. Germline CDR1 is SEHNR and CDR2 is FQNEAQ (reference sequence). V lost 1 base and J lost 6, with 16 bases in between. CDR3 protein: CASSLGAVDPGQPQHF. In nucleotides, the CDR3 is TGTGCCAGCAGCTTAGGAGCGGTCGATCCGGGTCAGCCCCAGCATTTT. Complete variable domain (other parts from reference TRBV7-9 and TRBJ1-5): DTGVSQNPRHKITKRGQNVTFRCDPISEHNRLYWYRQTLGQGPEFLTYFQNEAQLEKSRLLSDRFSAERPKGSFSTLEIQRTEQGDSAMYLCASSLGAVDPGQPQHFGDGTRLSIL.

This chain links TRBV7-9 with TRBJ1-5, with 9 bases matching TRBD1. CDR1 is SEHNR and CDR2 is FQNEAQ in the germline V gene (reference sequence). V lost 4 bases, J lost 4 bases, and 5 bases stayed unmatched. This CDR3 is 15 amino acids long. The CDR3 region is CASSSGQGLNQPQHF. In DNA form, the CDR3 reads TGTGCCAGCAGCTCGGGACAGGGACTGAATCAGCCCCAGCATTTT.

The rearrangement uses TRBV29-1 and TRBJ1-1; unclear D gene. This CDR3 region has 14 residues. Between the trimmed V and J ends, which lost 2 bases and 4 bases, there was a span of 14 bases. Germline lookup yields CDR1 SQVTM and CDR2 ANQGSEA. This chain's CDR3 is CSVEMYSRSTEAFF. CDR3 in DNA: TGCAGCGTTGAAATGTACAGTCGAAGCACTGAAGCTTTCTTT.

This clone was observed a few times. This sequence joins TRBV11-2 and TRBJ2-5; 11 bases map to TRBD2. Germline trimming cut 1 base from V and 6 bases from J; bases unmatched to any gene: 10. This CDR3 region has 17 residues. Germline CDR1 SGHAT, CDR2 FQNNGV. The CDR3 sequence: CASSLGGPTSGVKTQYF. CDR3 DNA sequence: TGTGCCAGCAGCTTAGGGGGCCCGACTAGCGGGGTAAAGACCCAGTACTTC.

This clone has a handful of counts. The J gene is TRBJ2-3, the V gene TRBV5-4, with TRBD2 matching 14 bases. Germline V gene data show CDR1 as SGHNT and CDR2 as YYREEE (reference sequence). The CDR3 is 17 residues long. Trimming cost V 2 bases and J 2 bases; bases outside gene matches: 4. The chain's CDR3 is CASSFWTSGGSTDTQYF. In DNA form, the CDR3 reads TGTGCCAGCAGCTTTTGGACTAGCGGGGGGTCCACAGATACGCAGTATTTT. Using reference TRBV5-4 and TRBJ2-3 for the parts outside the CDR3, the full variable domain is ETGVTQSPTHLIKTRGQQVTLRCSSQSGHNTVSWYQQALGQGPQFIFQYYREEENGRGNFPPRFSGLQFPNYSSELNVNALELDDSALYLCASSFWTSGGSTDTQYFGPGTRLTVL.

In its sample, this clone was seen a few times. This chain connects TRBV5-1 to TRBJ2-1; D possibly corresponds to TRBD1 (5 bases). Germline-derived CDR1 and CDR2 are SGHRS and YFSETQ. Trimming shortened V by 0 bases and J by 4 bases, and 8 bases separated the two germline ends. This CDR3 region has 14 residues. CDR3 protein: CASSLGTFYNEQFF. DNA for the CDR3: TGCGCCAGCAGCTTGGGGACATTTTACAATGAGCAGTTCTTC.

This clone was observed a single time. V and J are TRBV7-8 and TRBJ1-1, with D tentatively TRBD1 (6 bases). CDR1 and CDR2 from the germline V gene are SGHVS and FQNEAQ. The CDR3 has 13 amino acids. Trimming cost V 2 bases and J 3 bases, with 7 bases left between them. CDR3 nucleotides: TGTGCCAGCAGCTTATCAGGGGACACTGAAGCTTTCTTT. It encodes CASSLSGDTEAFF.